One sample yielded the 5 T cell receptor beta chains listed below, sequenced in a study of T-cell reconstitution after alpha-beta-depleted transplantation in children. Unique molecular identifiers tagged the TCRbeta library. TCRdb reanalysed the PCR reads using MiXCR and keeps one entry per CDR3 protein. The sample includes about 400,000 distinct CDR3 sequences, roughly 13% of them seen just once. This specimen was PBMCs, taken from the stem cell graft. These receptors were collected from a human donor who donated a stem cell graft to a child with Fanconi anemia.

The V and J genes are TRBV20-1 and TRBJ2-5, with D perhaps matching TRBD2 (5 bases). Trimming cost V 3 bases and J 6 bases, with 14 bases left between them. This CDR3 is built from 13 residues. Germline CDR1 is DFQATT and CDR2 is SNEGSKA (reference sequence). In DNA, the CDR3 is TGCAGTGCTAGGGCCAGCGGTGGTCAGACCCAGTACTTC. It translates to CSARASGGQTQYF.

This sequence joins TRBV4-3 and TRBJ1-2, with TRBD1 identical over 8 bases. The CDR3 has 14 amino acids. J was trimmed by 4 bases and V by 4 bases; bases with no gene match: 5. The germline gives CDR1 LGHNA, CDR2 YSLEER. Here the CDR3 DNA reads TGCGCCAGCAGCCCTCGGACAGGGCTCTATGGCTACACCTTC. Its translation: CASSPRTGLYGYTF.

This clonotype occurred many times. The rearrangement uses TRBV7-8 and TRBJ1-1; possible D gene TRBD1, 6 bases. Germline-derived CDR1 and CDR2 are SGHVS and FQNEAQ. The V and J ends lost 5 bases and 0 bases respectively, with 13 bases between them. This CDR3 has 15 residues. CDR3: CASSLGAGLNTEAFF. CDR3 bases: TGTGCCAGCAGCCTGGGGGCAGGGTTGAACACTGAAGCTTTCTTT. Variable domain in full (rest from reference TRBV7-8 and TRBJ1-1): GAGVSQSPRYKVAKRGQDVALRCDPISGHVSLFWYQQALGQGPEFLTYFQNEAQLDKSGLPSDRFFAERPEGSVSTLKIQRTQQEDSAVYLCASSLGAGLNTEAFFGQGTRLTVV.

The rearrangement uses TRBV7-6 and TRBJ2-5, with 10 bases identical to TRBD1. Germline-derived CDR1 and CDR2 are SGHVS and FNYEAQ. J lost 5 bases, V lost 1 base, and 13 bases had no gene match. The CDR3 runs 18 residues. The CDR3 is CASSLEPSGTGDMETQYF. CDR3 nucleotides: TGTGCCAGCAGCTTAGAGCCTAGTGGGACAGGGGATATGGAGACCCAGTACTTC.

A few counts support this clonotype. J is TRBJ2-5 and V is TRBV9, with D possibly matching TRBD1 (6 bases). CDR1 SGDLS and CDR2 YYNGEE come from the germline V gene. V shed 0 bases and J shed 1 base, with 22 bases lying between them. CDR3 length: 19 amino acids. Here the CDR3 DNA reads TGTGCCAGCAGCGTAGCGGGTGGACCACAGGGTGGGCCCCAAGAGACCCAGTACTTC. It codes for CASSVAGGPQGGPQETQYF. Drawing the rest from reference TRBV9 and TRBJ2-5, the complete variable domain is DSGVTQTPKHLITATGQRVTLRCSPRSGDLSVYWYQQSLDQGLQFLIQYYNGEERAKGNILERFSAQQFPDLHSELNLSSLELGDSALYFCASSVAGGPQGGPQETQYFGPGTRLLVL.